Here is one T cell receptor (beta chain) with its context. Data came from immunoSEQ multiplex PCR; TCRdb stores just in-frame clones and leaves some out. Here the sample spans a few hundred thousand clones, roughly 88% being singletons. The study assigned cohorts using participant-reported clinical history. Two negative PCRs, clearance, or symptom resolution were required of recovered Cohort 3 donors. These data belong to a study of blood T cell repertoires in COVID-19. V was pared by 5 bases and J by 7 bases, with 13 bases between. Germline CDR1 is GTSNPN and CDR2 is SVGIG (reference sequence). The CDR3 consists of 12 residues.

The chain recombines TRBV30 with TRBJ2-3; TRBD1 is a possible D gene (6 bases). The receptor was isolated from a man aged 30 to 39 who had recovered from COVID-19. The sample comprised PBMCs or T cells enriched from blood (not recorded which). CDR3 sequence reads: CAWATGPNTQYF. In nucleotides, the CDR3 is TGTGCCTGGGCGACAGGACCCAATACGCAGTATTTT.